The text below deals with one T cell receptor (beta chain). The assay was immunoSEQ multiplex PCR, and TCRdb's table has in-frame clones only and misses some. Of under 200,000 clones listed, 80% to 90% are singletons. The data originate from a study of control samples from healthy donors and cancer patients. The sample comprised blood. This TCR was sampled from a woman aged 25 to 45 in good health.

CDR3 sequence (DNA): TGTGCCAGTAACCCGACTAGCGGAAACACAGATACGCAGTATTTT. Encoded protein: CASNPTSGNTDTQYF. The chain employs TRBV19 and TRBJ2-3, with 9 positions matching TRBD2. V shed 7 bases, J shed 2 bases, and the junction held 7 bases outside the gene matches. Germline V gives CDR1 LNHDA, CDR2 SQIVND (reference sequence). This CDR3 spans 15 amino acids.